This paragraph covers one T cell receptor beta chain sequence. No antigen is known for it. The record originates from a study of cytomegalovirus exposure and HLA in healthy donors. PCR used 60 Vbeta primers and 13 Jbeta primers. Assay: immunoSEQ multiplex PCR; the TCRdb copy retains only in-frame clones and omits some. The sample carries some 65,000 clones, approximately 80% recorded once. Study-level findings and limits: Some V segments, TRBV6-2 and TRBV6-3 among them, were indistinguishable and were therefore excluded. In vitro testing confirmed three CMV-associated chains as specific for CMV antigens.

This CDR3 comprises 15 residues. After removal of 5 bases from V and 0 bases from J, the junction contained 6 bases not matched to a gene. The germline V gene encodes CDR1 SEHNR and CDR2 FQNEAQ (reference sequence). The chain has TRBV7-9 and TRBJ1-1; 7 bases are shared with TRBD1. The receptor was isolated from a girl aged 10 to 17 in good health and CMV-seropositive. Sequenced material: PBMCs. Written as DNA, the CDR3 is TGTGCCAGCAGCCCCCCGGGACAGATGAACACTGAAGCTTTCTTT. Translating it yields CASSPPGQMNTEAFF.